Below are 20 T cell receptor beta chains sequenced from a single sample in a study of shared clonotypes between healthy human individuals. The naive CD8 subset, CD45RO-negative cells positively selected for CCR7, excluded terminally differentiated effector memory CD45RA+ cells. Sequencing used immunoSEQ multiplex PCR; TCRdb keeps in-frame clones, though not all of them. The sample lists millions of clones, about 92% occurring once. Sequences were obtained from naive CD8+ T cells from PBMCs. These TCRs come from a man aged 18 to 30 in good health. Some clones in this sample may be carry-over from other donors' samples.

This clone was detected only a few times. Other DNA sequences from this sample encode an identical CDR3 as well. The chain combines TRBV29-1 with TRBJ2-1; D gene unclear. Germline assignment: CDR1 SQVTM and CDR2 ANQGSEA. Trimming removed 4 bases at V and 7 bases at J, with 5 bases between. This CDR3 has 10 amino acids. The CDR3 DNA reads as TGCAGCGTTGTAGGGAATGAGCAGTTCTTC. Its translation is CSVVGNEQFF.

V usage is TRBV7-9 and J usage is TRBJ2-7; the D gene is possibly TRBD2 (5 bases). V gave up 4 bases and J gave up 5 bases, with 18 bases separating them. Germline loops: CDR1 SEHNR, CDR2 FQNEAQ (reference sequence). The CDR3 has 15 residues. This CDR3 is CASSSTRLPPNEQYF. CDR3 in DNA: TGTGCCAGCAGCTCAACTCGACTACCCCCCAACGAGCAGTACTTC.

The chain recombines TRBV7-9 with TRBJ2-2; no definite D call. This CDR3 is built from 12 residues. The germline CDR1 and CDR2 sequences are SEHNR and FQNEAQ (reference sequence). Trimming cost V 1 base and J 11 bases, with 8 bases left between them. CDR3 sequence (DNA): TGTGCCAGCAGCTTAGAGGTTCCCGAGCTGTTTTTT. It translates to CASSLEVPELFF.

This clone has a single count. The chain combines TRBV7-9 with TRBJ2-5; the D call may be TRBD1 or TRBD2 (5 bases each). The J call may not be correct, given that the DNA end is closer to TRBJ2-7. Germline V CDR1 and CDR2: SEHNR, FQNEAQ (reference sequence). The CDR3 contains 14 residues. CDR3 sequence (DNA): TGTGCCAGCAGCCTCCGGGACGGGATGGGCGAGCAGTACTTC. Translating gives CASSLRDGMGEQYF.

This clone was seen only once. This chain uses TRBV27 with TRBJ2-7, with TRBD2 as a possible D gene (5 bases). This CDR3 comprises 15 residues. Germline loops: CDR1 MNHEY, CDR2 SMNVEV (reference sequence). V gave up 6 bases and J gave up 1 base, with 16 bases separating them. The CDR3 DNA follows: TGTGCCAGCAGGCAGCTAGCTCGCCCATCCTACGAGCAGTACTTC. Translation: CASRQLARPSYEQYF.

The rearrangement joins TRBV27 to TRBJ2-2; D is tentatively TRBD1 or TRBD2 (6 bases each). V was clipped by 2 bases and J by 5 bases, with 12 bases between them. CDR1 and CDR2 from the germline V gene are MNHEY and SMNVEV (reference sequence). The length of the CDR3 is 15 residues. The CDR3 reads CASSLTGGGTGELFF. DNA of the CDR3: TGTGCCAGCAGTTTAACCGGGGGCGGAACCGGGGAGCTGTTTTTT.

The chain employs TRBV25-1 and TRBJ2-2; 8 nucleotides line up with TRBD2. Germline V gene lookup returns CDR1 MGHDK and CDR2 SYGVNS. The V and J ends lost 3 bases and 8 bases, in that order; junction bases with no gene match: 11. This CDR3 has 16 residues. The CDR3 bases are TGTGCCAGCAGTGACGCTTTTGCCGGGAGGGTGGGGGAGCTGTTTTTT. It specifies CASSDAFAGRVGELFF. Based on the CDR3 plus reference TRBV25-1 and TRBJ2-2, the full variable domain is EADIYQTPRYLVIGTGKKITLECSQTMGHDKMYWYQQDPGMELHLIHYSYGVNSTEKGDLSSESTVSRIRTEHFPLTLESARPSHTSQYLCASSDAFAGRVGELFFGEGSRLTVL.

This chain joins TRBV13 and TRBJ1-1; D remains ambiguous. V was cut by 1 base and J by 1 base, with 7 bases left in between. The CDR3 spans 14 residues. Germline V gives CDR1 PRHDT, CDR2 FYEKMQ (reference sequence). CDR3 coding DNA: TGTGCCAGCAGCTTAGAACGGGCGAACACTGAAGCTTTCTTT. It yields the protein CASSLERANTEAFF.

This rearrangement joins TRBV4-1 to TRBJ2-1; no clear D gene. V was pared by 0 bases and J by 2 bases, with 8 bases between. CDR3 size: 15 residues. Germline CDR1 MGHRA, CDR2 YSYEKL. CDR3 nucleotide sequence: TGCGCCAGCAGCCAAGACAGGTACCCCTACAATGAGCAGTTCTTC. Its protein is CASSQDRYPYNEQFF.

The V call is TRBV19, the J call TRBJ2-7; 8 bases match TRBD1. This CDR3 has 13 amino acids. The V and J ends lost 10 bases and 3 bases, in that order; junction bases with no gene match: 8. The V gene's germline CDR1 is LNHDA and CDR2 SQIVND (reference sequence). For the CDR3, the DNA is TGTGCCACCGAGGACAGGGTGAACTACGAGCAGTACTTC. Translated: CATEDRVNYEQYF.

The genes are TRBV6-1 and TRBJ1-1; D unresolved. The V end lost 5 bases, the J end lost 1 base, and 11 bases lay between the germline ends. The germline gives CDR1 MNHNS, CDR2 SASEGT. The length of the CDR3 is 14 residues. The CDR3: CASSPRTWNTEAFF. The CDR3 coding sequence is TGTGCCAGCAGTCCGAGAACATGGAACACTGAAGCTTTCTTT.

The CDR3 DNA follows: TGTGCCAGCAGCCCCGGGACCACCTTAGGGGGGGCCGGGGAGCTGTTTTTT. Translating it yields CASSPGTTLGGAGELFF. This sequence joins TRBV7-9 and TRBJ2-2; the D gene is possibly TRBD2 (7 bases). Trimming cost V 5 bases and J 6 bases, with 22 bases left between them. This CDR3 spans 17 amino acids. Germline values: CDR1 SEHNR, CDR2 FQNEAQ (reference sequence).

Worth noting for this clone: A junction end diverges from the germline sequence, so it may reflect a read error. The rearrangement joins TRBV6-1 to TRBJ1-5; D not resolved. Germline values: CDR1 MNHNS, CDR2 SASEGT. This CDR3 has 11 amino acids. Here the CDR3 DNA reads TGTGCCAGCAGTCAAGAGACGGGCTGGGATTTT. Its translation: CASSQETGWDF.

A note on this clone: The same CDR3 arises from other DNA sequences in this sample as well. The rearrangement joins TRBV4-3 to TRBJ2-3; D is uncertain. CDR1 is LGHNA and CDR2 is YSLEER in the germline V gene. V was clipped by 3 bases and J by 0 bases, with 4 bases between them. CDR3 length: 13 amino acids. The DNA of the CDR3 is TGCGCCAGCAGCCAGGGTAGCACAGATACGCAGTATTTT. Translated: CASSQGSTDTQYF.

V is TRBV27 and J is TRBJ1-2; 7 nucleotides align to TRBD1. V shed 6 bases, J shed 2 bases, and the junction held 6 bases outside the gene matches. This CDR3 is built from 14 residues. Germline CDR1 reads MNHEY; CDR2 reads SMNVEV (reference sequence). This chain's CDR3 is CASRSKGANYGYTF. The CDR3 DNA is TGTGCCAGCAGGTCTAAGGGGGCGAACTATGGCTACACCTTC.

The V and J genes are TRBV9 and TRBJ2-2; 8 positions match TRBD2. CDR1 and CDR2 (germline): SGDLS, YYNGEE. Trimming removed 3 bases from V and 1 base from J; junction bases left unmatched: 11. The CDR3 is 18 residues long. CDR3: CASSALAGPDENTGELFF. CDR3 nucleotides: TGTGCCAGCAGCGCTTTAGCGGGGCCAGATGAGAACACCGGGGAGCTGTTTTTT. Drawing the rest from reference TRBV9 and TRBJ2-2, the complete variable domain is DSGVTQTPKHLITATGQRVTLRCSPRSGDLSVYWYQQSLDQGLQFLIQYYNGEERAKGNILERFSAQQFPDLHSELNLSSLELGDSALYFCASSALAGPDENTGELFFGEGSRLTVL.

This clone was found once. CDR3 sequence reads: CASSGLGTGDHGYTF. In nucleotides, the CDR3 is TGTGCCAGCAGTGGTTTGGGGACAGGGGACCATGGCTACACCTTC. This rearrangement joins TRBV6-1 to TRBJ1-2; 10 bases are shared with TRBD1. The CDR3 is made up of 15 amino acids. Germline V gene sequence: CDR1 MNHNS, CDR2 SASEGT. Unmatched junction bases numbered 8, after V lost 4 bases and J lost 6 bases.

The rearrangement joins TRBV4-2 to TRBJ2-7; D tentatively reads TRBD1 or TRBD2 (5 bases each). CDR3 size: 16 residues. Germline assignment: CDR1 LGHNA and CDR2 YNFKEQ. V was trimmed by 0 bases and J by 0 bases, leaving 12 bases between them. In DNA, the CDR3 is TGTGCCAGCAGCCAAGAATCTCGGGACCCCTCCTACGAGCAGTACTTC. Translated: CASSQESRDPSYEQYF.

This clone was observed a single time. The genes are TRBV25-1 and TRBJ2-1; 8 positions agree with TRBD1. Germline V lookup: CDR1 MGHDK, CDR2 SYGVNS. The CDR3 is made up of 17 amino acids. With 4 bases clipped from V and 1 base from J, the junction kept 9 bases outside the gene matches. The CDR3 DNA reads as TGTGCCAGCAGTGGAAGGCGGCAGGGGGCGTCCTACAATGAGCAGTTCTTC. Translation: CASSGRRQGASYNEQFF.

The chain joins TRBV25-1 to TRBJ2-2; 8 bases agree with TRBD2. With V trimmed by 3 bases and J by 7 bases, 10 bases remained unmatched. From germline, CDR1 is MGHDK and CDR2 SYGVNS. The CDR3 extends over 16 amino acids. The chain's CDR3 is CASSDERELGFGELFF. CDR3 nucleotide sequence: TGTGCCAGCAGTGACGAGCGGGAGTTAGGATTCGGGGAGCTGTTTTTT.